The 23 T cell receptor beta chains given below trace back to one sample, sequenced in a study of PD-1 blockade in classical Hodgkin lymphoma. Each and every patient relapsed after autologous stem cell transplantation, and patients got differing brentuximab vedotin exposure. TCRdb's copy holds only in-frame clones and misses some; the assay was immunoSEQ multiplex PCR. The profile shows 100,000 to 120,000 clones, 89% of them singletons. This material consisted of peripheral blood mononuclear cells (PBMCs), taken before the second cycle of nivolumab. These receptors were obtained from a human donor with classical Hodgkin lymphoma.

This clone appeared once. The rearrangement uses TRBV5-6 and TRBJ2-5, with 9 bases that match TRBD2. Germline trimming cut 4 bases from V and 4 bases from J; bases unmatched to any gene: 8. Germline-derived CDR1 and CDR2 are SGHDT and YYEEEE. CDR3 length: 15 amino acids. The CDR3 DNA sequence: TGTGCCAGCAGCAACCTAGCGGGGACGCGAGAGACCCAGTACTTC. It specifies CASSNLAGTRETQYF.

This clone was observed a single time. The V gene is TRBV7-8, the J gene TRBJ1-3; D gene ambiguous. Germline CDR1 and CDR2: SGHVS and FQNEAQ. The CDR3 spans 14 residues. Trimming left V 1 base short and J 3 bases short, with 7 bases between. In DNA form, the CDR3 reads TGTGCCAGCAGCTTAGTGGGCGTTGGAAACACCATATATTTT. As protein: CASSLVGVGNTIYF.

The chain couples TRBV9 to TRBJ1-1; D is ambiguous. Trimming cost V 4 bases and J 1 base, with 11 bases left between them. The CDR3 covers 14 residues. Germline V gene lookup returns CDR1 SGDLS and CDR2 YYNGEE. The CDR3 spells CASSPLGRNTEAFF. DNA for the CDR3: TGTGCCAGCAGCCCCCTCGGGAGGAACACTGAAGCTTTCTTT.

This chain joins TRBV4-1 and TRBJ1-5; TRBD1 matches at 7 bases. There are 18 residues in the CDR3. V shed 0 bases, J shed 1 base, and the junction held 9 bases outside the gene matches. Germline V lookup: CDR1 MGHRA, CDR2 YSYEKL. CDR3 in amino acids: CASSQDNGDRVSNQPQHF. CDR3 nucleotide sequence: TGCGCCAGCAGCCAAGATAACGGAGACAGGGTAAGCAATCAGCCCCAGCATTTT.

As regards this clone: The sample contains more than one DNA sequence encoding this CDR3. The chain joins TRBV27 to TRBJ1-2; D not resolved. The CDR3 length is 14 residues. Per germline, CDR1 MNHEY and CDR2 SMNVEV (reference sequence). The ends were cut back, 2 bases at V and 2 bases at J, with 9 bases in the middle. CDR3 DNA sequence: TGTGCCAGCAGTTTAAAGGGAGGGAACTATGGCTACACCTTC. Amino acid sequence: CASSLKGGNYGYTF.

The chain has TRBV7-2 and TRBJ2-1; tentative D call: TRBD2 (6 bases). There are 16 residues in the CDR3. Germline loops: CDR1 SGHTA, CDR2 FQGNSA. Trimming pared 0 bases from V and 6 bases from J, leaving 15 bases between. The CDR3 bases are TGTGCCAGCAGCTTAGCGCTCCCGACTAGTGTCAATGAGCAGTTCTTC. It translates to CASSLALPTSVNEQFF.

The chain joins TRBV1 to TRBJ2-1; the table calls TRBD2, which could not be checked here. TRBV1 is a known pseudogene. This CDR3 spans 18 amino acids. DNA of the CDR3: TGCACCAGCAGCCAAAGTCGGGTAGCGGGATTTACCTACAATGAGCAGTTCTTC. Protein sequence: CTSSQSRVAGFTYNEQFF.

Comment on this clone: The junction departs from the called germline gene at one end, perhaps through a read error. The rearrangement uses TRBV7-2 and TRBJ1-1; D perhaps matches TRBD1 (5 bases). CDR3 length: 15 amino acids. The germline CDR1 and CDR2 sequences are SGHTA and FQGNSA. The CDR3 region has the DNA TGTGCCAGCAGCTTAGGGGGCTCCATGAACGCTGAAGCTTTCTTT. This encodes CASSLGGSMNAEAFF.

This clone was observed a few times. This CDR3 is CASRRGGGPQTQYF. CDR3 coding DNA: TGTGCCAGCAGGCGGGGGGGAGGGCCGCAGACCCAGTACTTC. The rearrangement links TRBV11-2 to TRBJ2-5, with 9 bases identical to TRBD2. J lost 6 bases, V lost 6 bases, and 8 bases had no gene match. Per germline, CDR1 SGHAT and CDR2 FQNNGV. The CDR3 covers 14 residues.

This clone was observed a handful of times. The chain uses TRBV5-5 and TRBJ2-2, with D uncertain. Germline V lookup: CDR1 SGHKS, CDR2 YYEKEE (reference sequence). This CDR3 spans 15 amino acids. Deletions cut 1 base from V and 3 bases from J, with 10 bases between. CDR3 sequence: CASSLLHVDTGELFF. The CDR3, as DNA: TGTGCCAGCAGCTTGCTACACGTAGACACCGGGGAGCTGTTTTTT. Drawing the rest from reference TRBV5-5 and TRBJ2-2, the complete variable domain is DAGVTQSPTHLIKTRGQQVTLRCSPISGHKSVSWYQQVLGQGPQFIFQYYEKEERGRGNFPDRFSARQFPNYSSELNVNALLLGDSALYLCASSLLHVDTGELFFGEGSRLTVL.

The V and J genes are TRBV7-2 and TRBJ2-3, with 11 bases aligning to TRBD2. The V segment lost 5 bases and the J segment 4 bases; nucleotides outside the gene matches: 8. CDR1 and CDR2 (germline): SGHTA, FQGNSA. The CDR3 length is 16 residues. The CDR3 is CASSKTSGISADTQYF. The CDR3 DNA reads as TGTGCCAGCAGCAAGACTAGCGGGATCAGCGCAGATACGCAGTATTTT.

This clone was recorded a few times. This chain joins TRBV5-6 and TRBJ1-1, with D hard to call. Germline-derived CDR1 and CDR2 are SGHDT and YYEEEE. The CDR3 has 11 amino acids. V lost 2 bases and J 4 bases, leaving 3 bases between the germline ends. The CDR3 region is CASSFLTEAFF. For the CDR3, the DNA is TGTGCCAGCAGCTTCCTCACTGAAGCTTTCTTT.

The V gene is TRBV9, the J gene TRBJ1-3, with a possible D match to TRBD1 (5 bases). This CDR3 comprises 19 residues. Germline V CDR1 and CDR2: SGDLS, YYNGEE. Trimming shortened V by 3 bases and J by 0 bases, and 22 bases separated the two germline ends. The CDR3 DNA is TGTGCCAGCAGCGCCCGGCCCCCGACAGCCTCAATCTCTGGAAACACCATATATTTT. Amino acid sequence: CASSARPPTASISGNTIYF. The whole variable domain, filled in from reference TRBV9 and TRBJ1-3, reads DSGVTQTPKHLITATGQRVTLRCSPRSGDLSVYWYQQSLDQGLQFLIQYYNGEERAKGNILERFSAQQFPDLHSELNLSSLELGDSALYFCASSARPPTASISGNTIYFGEGSWLTVV.

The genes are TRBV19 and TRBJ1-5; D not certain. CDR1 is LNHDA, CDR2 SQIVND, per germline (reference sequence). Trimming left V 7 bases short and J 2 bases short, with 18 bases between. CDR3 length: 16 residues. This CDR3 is CASTRLPQLGNQPQHF. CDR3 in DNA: TGTGCCAGTACCCGACTTCCACAGTTGGGCAATCAGCCCCAGCATTTT.

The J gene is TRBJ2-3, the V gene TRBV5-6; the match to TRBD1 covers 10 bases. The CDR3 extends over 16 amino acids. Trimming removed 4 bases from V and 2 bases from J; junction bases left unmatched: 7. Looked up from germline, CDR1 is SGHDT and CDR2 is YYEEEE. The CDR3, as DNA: TGTGCCAGCAGCGCTCTAGGGACAGGGGCCACAGATACGCAGTATTTT. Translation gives CASSALGTGATDTQYF.

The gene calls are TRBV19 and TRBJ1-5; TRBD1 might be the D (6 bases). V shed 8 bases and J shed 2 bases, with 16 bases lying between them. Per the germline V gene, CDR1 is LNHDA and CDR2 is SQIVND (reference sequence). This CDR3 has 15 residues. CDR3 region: CASAPGVYGNQPQHF. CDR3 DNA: TGTGCCAGTGCCCCAGGGGTGTACGGCAATCAGCCCCAGCATTTT. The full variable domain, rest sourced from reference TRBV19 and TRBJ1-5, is DGGITQSPKYLFRKEGQNVTLSCEQNLNHDAMYWYRQDPGQGLRLIYYSQIVNDFQKGDIAEGYSVSREKKESFPLTVTSAQKNPTAFYLCASAPGVYGNQPQHFGDGTRLSIL.

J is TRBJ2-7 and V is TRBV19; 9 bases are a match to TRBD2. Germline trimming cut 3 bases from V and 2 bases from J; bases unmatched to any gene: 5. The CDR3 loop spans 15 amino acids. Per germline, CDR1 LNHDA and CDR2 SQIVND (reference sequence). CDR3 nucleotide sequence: TGTGCCAGTAGTATCGTAGCGGGGGAGGCCTACGAGCAGTACTTC. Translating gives CASSIVAGEAYEQYF.

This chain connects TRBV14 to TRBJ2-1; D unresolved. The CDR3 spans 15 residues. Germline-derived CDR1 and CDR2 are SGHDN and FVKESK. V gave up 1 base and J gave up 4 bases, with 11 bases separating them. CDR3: CASSQGRWGYNEQFF. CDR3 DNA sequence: TGTGCCAGCAGCCAAGGAAGGTGGGGATACAATGAGCAGTTCTTC.

CDR3 amino acids: CASSLGPLWNQPQHF. DNA for the CDR3: TGTGCCAGCAGCCTAGGGCCGCTTTGGAATCAGCCCCAGCATTTT. The chain couples TRBV5-8 to TRBJ1-5; unclear D gene. The germline gives CDR1 SGHTS, CDR2 YDEGEE. The length of the CDR3 is 15 residues. V was clipped by 4 bases and J by 4 bases, with 15 bases between them.

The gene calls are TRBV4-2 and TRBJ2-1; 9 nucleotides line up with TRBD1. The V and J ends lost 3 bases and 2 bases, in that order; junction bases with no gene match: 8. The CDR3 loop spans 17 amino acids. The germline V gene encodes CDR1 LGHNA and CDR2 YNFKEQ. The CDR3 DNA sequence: TGTGCCAGCAGCCAGTCGGAATGGACAGGGGCCTACAATGAGCAGTTCTTC. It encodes CASSQSEWTGAYNEQFF.

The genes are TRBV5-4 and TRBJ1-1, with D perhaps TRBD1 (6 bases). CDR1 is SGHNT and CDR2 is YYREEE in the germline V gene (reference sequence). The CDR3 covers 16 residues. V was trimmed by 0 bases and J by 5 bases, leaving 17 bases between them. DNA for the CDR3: TGTGCCAGCAGCTTGGCCCCACGGGGGGCGAAGACTGAAGCTTTCTTT. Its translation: CASSLAPRGAKTEAFF.

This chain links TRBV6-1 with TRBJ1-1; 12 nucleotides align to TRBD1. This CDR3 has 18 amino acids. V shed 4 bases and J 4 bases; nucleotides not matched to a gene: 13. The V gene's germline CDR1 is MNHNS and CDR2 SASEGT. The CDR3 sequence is CASSGKGQGAFRGTEAFF. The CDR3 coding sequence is TGTGCCAGCAGTGGAAAGGGACAGGGGGCCTTTCGTGGCACTGAAGCTTTCTTT.

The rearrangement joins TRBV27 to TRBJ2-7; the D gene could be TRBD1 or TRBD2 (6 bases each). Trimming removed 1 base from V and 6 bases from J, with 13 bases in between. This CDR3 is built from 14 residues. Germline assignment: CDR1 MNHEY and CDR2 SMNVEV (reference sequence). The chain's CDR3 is CASSLYQGRSEQYF. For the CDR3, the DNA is TGTGCCAGCAGTTTATATCAGGGGAGGTCCGAGCAGTACTTC.